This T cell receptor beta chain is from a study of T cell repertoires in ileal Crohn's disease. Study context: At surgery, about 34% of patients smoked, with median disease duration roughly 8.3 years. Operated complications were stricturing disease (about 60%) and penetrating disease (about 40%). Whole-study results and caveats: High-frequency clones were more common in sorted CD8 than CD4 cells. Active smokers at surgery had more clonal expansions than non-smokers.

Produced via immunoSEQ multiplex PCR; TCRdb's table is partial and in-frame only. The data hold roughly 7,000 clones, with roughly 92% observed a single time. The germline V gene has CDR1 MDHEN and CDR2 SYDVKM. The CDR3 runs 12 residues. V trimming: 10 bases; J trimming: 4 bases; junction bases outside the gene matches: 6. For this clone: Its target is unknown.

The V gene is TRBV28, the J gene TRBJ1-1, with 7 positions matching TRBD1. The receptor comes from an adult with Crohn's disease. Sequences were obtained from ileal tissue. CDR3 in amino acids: CAITQGFTEAFF. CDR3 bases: TGTGCCATAACACAGGGGTTCACTGAAGCTTTCTTT.